This T cell receptor beta chain stems from a study of response to subunit inactivated influenza vaccine. TCRdb redid the calling of the RT-PCR reads with MiXCR, one entry per CDR3 protein. The sample yields about 500,000 distinct CDR3 sequences, more than 15% seen once. Study outcomes and limitations: Seasonal influenza vaccination, on each occasion, was suggested by the authors to recruit few new T cells.

This clonotype was detected many times. Its antigen remains unidentified. The germline V gene has CDR1 SGHTA and CDR2 FQGNSA. The CDR3 runs to 14 residues. Trimming shortened V by 5 bases and J by 10 bases, and 18 bases separated the two germline ends. Specimen: CD4+ T cells sorted from PBMCs, collected less than 30 months after vaccination. This TCR was sampled from a man aged 50 to 69 who received an inactivated influenza vaccine. This chain links TRBV7-2 with TRBJ1-5; D unresolved. DNA of the CDR3: TGTGCCAGCAGCCCCAACGGCATGGGCCCTCCCCAGCATTTT. Residues: CASSPNGMGPPQHF.